These 20 T cell receptor beta chains share one sample of origin, sequenced in a study of T-cell reconstitution after alpha-beta-depleted transplantation in children. The TCRbeta library was prepared with unique molecular identifiers. TCRdb re-called the PCR reads through MiXCR, storing one row per CDR3 protein. The sample consists of around 370,000 distinct CDR3 sequences, about a tenth of them appearing once. The sample consisted of PBMCs from the stem cell graft donor, taken from the stem cell graft. These receptors all come from a human donor who donated a stem cell graft to a child with acute lymphoblastic leukemia.

This clonotype was observed a few times. The V and J genes are TRBV4-1 and TRBJ2-7, with D perhaps matching TRBD1 (7 bases). The CDR3 contains 14 residues. Per germline, CDR1 MGHRA and CDR2 YSYEKL. Trimming shortened V by 1 base and J by 5 bases, and 12 bases separated the two germline ends. The chain's CDR3 is CASSQVEGAHEQYF. In nucleotides, the CDR3 is TGCGCCAGCAGCCAAGTGGAGGGGGCCCACGAGCAGTACTTC.

The CDR3 reads CSASSSRAGATAFRRTGELFF. CDR3 sequence (DNA): TGCAGTGCTAGTTCAAGTCGGGCAGGGGCCACCGCCTTTCGAAGAACCGGGGAGCTGTTTTTT. The V gene is TRBV20-1, the J gene TRBJ2-2; TRBD1 might be the D (6 bases). The CDR3 covers 21 residues. Germline V gene data show CDR1 as DFQATT and CDR2 as SNEGSKA (reference sequence). V lost 3 bases, J lost 5 bases, and 34 bases lay in between.

The rearrangement links TRBV4-1 to TRBJ2-2; possibly TRBD1 for D (6 bases). Trimming shortened V by 2 bases and J by 6 bases, and 16 bases separated the two germline ends. CDR1 is MGHRA, CDR2 YSYEKL, per germline. The CDR3 spans 16 residues. The CDR3 reads CASSQIGSKGAGELFF. DNA for the CDR3: TGCGCCAGCAGCCAAATCGGGTCCAAGGGGGCCGGGGAGCTGTTTTTT.

This clonotype was picked up many times. The chain links TRBV7-3 to TRBJ2-3; 7 nucleotides align to TRBD2. After removal of 5 bases from V and 2 bases from J, the junction contained 7 bases not matched to a gene. Germline CDR1 SGHTA, CDR2 FQGTGA. This CDR3 has 15 amino acids. The CDR3 spells CASSPRAGFTDTQYF. Written as DNA, the CDR3 is TGTGCCAGCAGCCCTAGAGCGGGATTCACAGATACGCAGTATTTT.

This clonotype was seen a few times. The chain joins TRBV20-1 to TRBJ1-2; D perhaps matches TRBD1 (6 bases). This CDR3 contains 15 residues. The germline CDR1 and CDR2 sequences are DFQATT and SNEGSKA (reference sequence). Trimming removed 0 bases from V and 5 bases from J, with 16 bases in between. CDR3 in amino acids: CSARDLVRGEYGYTF. CDR3 nucleotides: TGCAGTGCTAGAGATCTGGTCAGGGGTGAATATGGCTACACCTTC.

This clonotype has more than one count but fewer than ten. This sequence joins TRBV29-1 and TRBJ2-7; a weak D match, TRBD2 (5 bases). This CDR3 spans 13 amino acids. V shed 6 bases and J shed 1 base, with 13 bases lying between them. Germline V CDR1 and CDR2: SQVTM, ANQGSEA. CDR3 sequence: CSVQLPGSYEQYF. The CDR3 DNA sequence: TGCAGCGTCCAGTTACCGGGATCCTACGAGCAGTACTTC.

This clonotype occurred a few times. The chain employs TRBV7-2 and TRBJ2-1; D possibly matches TRBD1 or TRBD2 (5 bases each). Deletions cut 3 bases from V and 4 bases from J, with 13 bases between. The CDR3 totals 15 residues. Germline values: CDR1 SGHTA, CDR2 FQGNSA. The CDR3 bases are TGTGCCAGCAGCTTTAGACGGGGCTCATACAATGAGCAGTTCTTC. This sequence encodes CASSFRRGSYNEQFF.

Ten or more counts support this clonotype. The junction departs from germline at one end; a sequencing error may be responsible. The chain joins TRBV7-7 to TRBJ2-3; the D gene is possibly TRBD1 (6 bases). The germline gives CDR1 SSHAT, CDR2 FNYEAQ (reference sequence). The CDR3 runs 14 residues. The CDR3 region has the DNA TGTGCTAGCAGCTTAGGCAGGGGCGCAGATACGCAGTATTTT. Amino acids: CASSLGRGADTQYF. The whole variable domain, filled in from reference TRBV7-7 and TRBJ2-3, reads GAGVSQSPRYKVTKRGQDVTLRCDPISSHATLYWYQQALGQGPEFLTYFNYEAQPDKSGLPSDRFSAERPEGSISTLTIQRTEQRDSAMYRCASSLGRGADTQYFGPGTRLTVL.

This clonotype has just a few counts. The genes are TRBV12-3 or TRBV12-4 and TRBJ2-2; no clear D gene. The ends were cut back, 7 bases at V and 1 base at J, with 7 bases in the middle. The CDR3 consists of 13 residues. CDR3 coding DNA: TGTGCCAGCACCCCCGGGAACACCGGGGAGCTGTTTTTT. Protein: CASTPGNTGELFF.

In this sample, this clonotype turned up a few times. This chain connects TRBV5-1 to TRBJ1-1; TRBD1 agrees at 7 bases. Trimming took 3 bases from V and 5 from J; bases not matched to a gene: 10. Per germline, CDR1 SGHRS and CDR2 YFSETQ. The CDR3 runs 15 residues. This CDR3 reads CASSSRSTGSTEAFF. CDR3 nucleotide sequence: TGCGCCAGCAGCTCACGATCGACAGGGTCGACTGAAGCTTTCTTT.

This clonotype has more than one count but fewer than ten. The rearrangement uses TRBV6-5 and TRBJ2-1; D is possibly TRBD2 (6 bases). The germline gives CDR1 MNHEY, CDR2 SVGAGI. The CDR3 contains 15 residues. V lost 2 bases and J 8 bases, leaving 16 bases between the germline ends. The CDR3 is CASSYGGLSGDEQFF. Written as DNA, the CDR3 is TGTGCCAGCAGTTACGGGGGACTCTCTGGGGATGAGCAGTTCTTC.

The gene calls are TRBV5-6 and TRBJ2-7, with D maybe TRBD2 (5 bases). V lost 2 bases to trimming and J lost 2 bases, with 14 bases between them. CDR1 is SGHDT, CDR2 YYEEEE, per germline. This CDR3 is built from 15 residues. CDR3 in DNA: TGTGCCAGCAGCTTTACCGAGCGAGGGCCCTACGAGCAGTACTTC. This codes for CASSFTERGPYEQYF.

This clonotype was seen a handful of times. The V gene is TRBV27, the J gene TRBJ2-5, with D unresolved. The V gene's germline CDR1 is MNHEY and CDR2 SMNVEV (reference sequence). Trimming took 8 bases from V and 5 from J, leaving 15 bases between them. This CDR3 has 13 residues. DNA of the CDR3: TGTGCCAGCGGGCTTAGGGCACGGGAGACCCAGTACTTC. Protein sequence: CASGLRARETQYF.

The rearrangement links TRBV7-2 to TRBJ2-7, with D uncertain. The length of the CDR3 is 13 residues. Trimming removed 0 bases from V and 6 bases from J, with 9 bases in between. CDR1 is SGHTA, CDR2 FQGNSA, per germline. The CDR3 here is CASSLAGIREQYF. Here the CDR3 DNA reads TGTGCCAGCAGCTTAGCGGGGATACGCGAGCAGTACTTC.

The rearrangement links TRBV6-1 to TRBJ1-5; no clear D. CDR3 length equals 13 residues. Between the trimmed V and J ends, which lost 8 bases and 1 base, there was a span of 9 bases. Germline CDR1 reads MNHNS; CDR2 reads SASEGT. CDR3 region: CASAVHSNQPQHF. The CDR3 DNA follows: TGTGCCAGCGCGGTGCACAGCAATCAGCCCCAGCATTTT.

This clonotype was observed a handful of times. The V gene is TRBV20-1, the J gene TRBJ2-5, with a weak D call TRBD1 (5 bases). The CDR3 contains 14 residues. V lost 5 bases, J lost 4 bases, and 17 bases lay in between. CDR1 and CDR2 (germline): DFQATT, SNEGSKA (reference sequence). CDR3 in DNA: TGCAGTGCTCTTGACACTCAGGGTCGAGAGACCCAGTACTTC. Translation gives CSALDTQGRETQYF.

The table lists this clonotype with many counts. V is TRBV29-1 and J is TRBJ1-2; D unclear. Trimming left V 0 bases short and J 4 bases short, with 6 bases between. This CDR3 comprises 12 residues. Germline V CDR1 and CDR2: SQVTM, ANQGSEA. CDR3 in amino acids: CSVEDQSYGYTF. CDR3 nucleotides: TGCAGCGTTGAAGATCAGAGCTATGGCTACACCTTC. Combining the CDR3 with reference TRBV29-1 and TRBJ1-2 gives the whole variable domain SAVISQKPSRDICQRGTSLTIQCQVDSQVTMMFWYRQQPGQSLTLIATANQGSEATYESGFVIDKFPISRPNLTFSTLTVSNMSPEDSSIYLCSVEDQSYGYTFGSGTRLTVV.

This clonotype was observed at least ten times. The chain couples TRBV5-6 to TRBJ1-2, with D possibly TRBD1 on 6 matching bases. V gave up 4 bases and J gave up 14 bases, with 21 bases separating them. Germline CDR1 SGHDT, CDR2 YYEEEE. The CDR3 has 13 residues. CDR3 nucleotide sequence: TGTGCCAGCAGCCCCCTGGGACACGGACTATTGACCTTC. Protein product: CASSPLGHGLLTF.

In its sample, this clonotype was seen a few times. The J gene is TRBJ1-6, the V gene TRBV5-1; 8 bases match TRBD1. The CDR3 length is 15 residues. V dropped 4 bases and J dropped 7; count of bases not matched to a gene: 7. Germline CDR1 SGHRS, CDR2 YFSETQ. In DNA, the CDR3 is TGCGCCAGCAGCGGGGATCAGGGGGCAAATTCACCCCTCCACTTT. It specifies CASSGDQGANSPLHF.

This clonotype was seen a handful of times. V gene TRBV7-2 combines with J gene TRBJ1-5; D gene ambiguous. V lost 7 bases to trimming and J lost 3 bases, with 10 bases between them. The CDR3 is 13 amino acids. Germline V gives CDR1 SGHTA, CDR2 FQGNSA. Here the CDR3 DNA reads TGTGCCAGCACCCTGGAGAACAATCAGCCCCAGCATTTT. As protein: CASTLENNQPQHF.